Listed here are 8 T cell receptor beta chains from one sample, sequenced in a study of T cell repertoires and Cas9 in healthy adults. TCRdb's copy holds only in-frame clones and misses some; the assay was immunoSEQ multiplex PCR. This table has approximately 14,000 clones, approximately 91% appearing once. Sequencing used Tregs (CD4+, CD25+, CD127-, CD137-, CD154-) from PBMCs; culture status not recorded. The receptors come from a human donor in good health.

The chain carries TRBV6-6 and TRBJ2-7, with 8 bases aligning to TRBD1. CDR1 MNHNY and CDR2 SVGAGI come from the germline V gene (reference sequence). The CDR3 totals 16 residues. Germline trimming cut 8 bases from V and 6 bases from J; bases unmatched to any gene: 18. The CDR3, as DNA: TGTGCCAGCGGGATGAGGGGCAGGGGGCGAAGTGGCGAGCAGTACTTC. It yields the protein CASGMRGRGRSGEQYF.

The rearrangement joins TRBV5-6 to TRBJ2-4, with TRBD2 as a possible D gene (5 bases). Trimming pared 5 bases from V and 0 bases from J, leaving 12 bases between. The CDR3 loop spans 15 amino acids. From germline, CDR1 is SGHDT and CDR2 YYEEEE. The CDR3 region has the DNA TGTGCCAGCAGTTCGCTCGGGGTAGCCAAAAACATTCAGTACTTC. It is translated as CASSSLGVAKNIQYF.

This chain links TRBV12-5 with TRBJ1-4, with 8 bases fitting TRBD1. The CDR3 is 18 residues long. Per germline, CDR1 LGHNT and CDR2 FRNRAP. The V gene end was trimmed by 0 bases and the J gene end by 4 bases; junction bases not matched to a gene: 10. The CDR3 DNA reads as TGTGCTAGTGGTTTGGTCCACCGGGGGGACAGGATTAATGAAAAACTGTTTTTT. Translating gives CASGLVHRGDRINEKLFF.

This chain connects TRBV9 to TRBJ2-1, with 8 nucleotides matching TRBD2. J was trimmed by 10 bases and V by 0 bases; bases with no gene match: 12. Germline V gene sequence: CDR1 SGDLS, CDR2 YYNGEE. The CDR3 loop spans 16 amino acids. CDR3 region: CASSVEVGGGPREQFF. CDR3 nucleotides: TGTGCCAGCAGCGTAGAGGTGGGCGGGGGGCCTCGGGAGCAGTTCTTC. The complete variable domain, with remaining parts taken from reference TRBV9 and TRBJ2-1, reads DSGVTQTPKHLITATGQRVTLRCSPRSGDLSVYWYQQSLDQGLQFLIQYYNGEERAKGNILERFSAQQFPDLHSELNLSSLELGDSALYFCASSVEVGGGPREQFFGPGTRLTVL.

The J gene is TRBJ2-5, the V gene TRBV5-6; the D gene could be TRBD1 or TRBD2 (5 bases each). Germline CDR1 and CDR2: SGHDT and YYEEEE. V lost 1 base, J lost 5 bases, and 9 bases lay in between. The CDR3 loop spans 13 amino acids. The CDR3 DNA is TGTGCCAGCAGCTTGTGGGGACGGGAGACCCAGTACTTC. This translates into CASSLWGRETQYF.

This chain connects TRBV13 to TRBJ2-1, with D possibly called TRBD1 or TRBD2 (5 bases each). The CDR3 length is 12 residues. The V end lost 3 bases, the J end lost 12 bases, and 12 bases lay between the germline ends. CDR1 is PRHDT, CDR2 FYEKMQ, per germline (reference sequence). The CDR3 spells CASSFKGTWQFF. The CDR3 bases are TGTGCCAGCAGCTTTAAGGGGACCTGGCAGTTCTTC.

CDR3 in amino acids: CASSPGMNTEAFF. CDR3 DNA: TGTGCCAGCAGCCCAGGGATGAACACTGAAGCTTTCTTT. The chain links TRBV5-5 to TRBJ1-1, with D possibly matching TRBD1 (5 bases). Germline V lookup: CDR1 SGHKS, CDR2 YYEKEE (reference sequence). With 4 bases removed from V and 0 bases from J, the gap between germline ends came to 7 bases. This CDR3 has 13 residues. Full variable domain (missing parts from reference TRBV5-5 and TRBJ1-1): DAGVTQSPTHLIKTRGQQVTLRCSPISGHKSVSWYQQVLGQGPQFIFQYYEKEERGRGNFPDRFSARQFPNYSSELNVNALLLGDSALYLCASSPGMNTEAFFGQGTRLTVV.

J is TRBJ1-2 and V is TRBV15, with a tentative D call TRBD1 (6 bases). This CDR3 contains 15 residues. V lost 5 bases to trimming and J lost 8 bases, with 21 bases between them. Germline V gene sequence: CDR1 LNHNV, CDR2 YYDKDF (reference sequence). CDR3 in amino acids: CATSSRVGGLRGYTF. DNA for the CDR3: TGTGCCACCAGCTCCCGCGTTGGGGGCTTGCGAGGCTACACCTTC.